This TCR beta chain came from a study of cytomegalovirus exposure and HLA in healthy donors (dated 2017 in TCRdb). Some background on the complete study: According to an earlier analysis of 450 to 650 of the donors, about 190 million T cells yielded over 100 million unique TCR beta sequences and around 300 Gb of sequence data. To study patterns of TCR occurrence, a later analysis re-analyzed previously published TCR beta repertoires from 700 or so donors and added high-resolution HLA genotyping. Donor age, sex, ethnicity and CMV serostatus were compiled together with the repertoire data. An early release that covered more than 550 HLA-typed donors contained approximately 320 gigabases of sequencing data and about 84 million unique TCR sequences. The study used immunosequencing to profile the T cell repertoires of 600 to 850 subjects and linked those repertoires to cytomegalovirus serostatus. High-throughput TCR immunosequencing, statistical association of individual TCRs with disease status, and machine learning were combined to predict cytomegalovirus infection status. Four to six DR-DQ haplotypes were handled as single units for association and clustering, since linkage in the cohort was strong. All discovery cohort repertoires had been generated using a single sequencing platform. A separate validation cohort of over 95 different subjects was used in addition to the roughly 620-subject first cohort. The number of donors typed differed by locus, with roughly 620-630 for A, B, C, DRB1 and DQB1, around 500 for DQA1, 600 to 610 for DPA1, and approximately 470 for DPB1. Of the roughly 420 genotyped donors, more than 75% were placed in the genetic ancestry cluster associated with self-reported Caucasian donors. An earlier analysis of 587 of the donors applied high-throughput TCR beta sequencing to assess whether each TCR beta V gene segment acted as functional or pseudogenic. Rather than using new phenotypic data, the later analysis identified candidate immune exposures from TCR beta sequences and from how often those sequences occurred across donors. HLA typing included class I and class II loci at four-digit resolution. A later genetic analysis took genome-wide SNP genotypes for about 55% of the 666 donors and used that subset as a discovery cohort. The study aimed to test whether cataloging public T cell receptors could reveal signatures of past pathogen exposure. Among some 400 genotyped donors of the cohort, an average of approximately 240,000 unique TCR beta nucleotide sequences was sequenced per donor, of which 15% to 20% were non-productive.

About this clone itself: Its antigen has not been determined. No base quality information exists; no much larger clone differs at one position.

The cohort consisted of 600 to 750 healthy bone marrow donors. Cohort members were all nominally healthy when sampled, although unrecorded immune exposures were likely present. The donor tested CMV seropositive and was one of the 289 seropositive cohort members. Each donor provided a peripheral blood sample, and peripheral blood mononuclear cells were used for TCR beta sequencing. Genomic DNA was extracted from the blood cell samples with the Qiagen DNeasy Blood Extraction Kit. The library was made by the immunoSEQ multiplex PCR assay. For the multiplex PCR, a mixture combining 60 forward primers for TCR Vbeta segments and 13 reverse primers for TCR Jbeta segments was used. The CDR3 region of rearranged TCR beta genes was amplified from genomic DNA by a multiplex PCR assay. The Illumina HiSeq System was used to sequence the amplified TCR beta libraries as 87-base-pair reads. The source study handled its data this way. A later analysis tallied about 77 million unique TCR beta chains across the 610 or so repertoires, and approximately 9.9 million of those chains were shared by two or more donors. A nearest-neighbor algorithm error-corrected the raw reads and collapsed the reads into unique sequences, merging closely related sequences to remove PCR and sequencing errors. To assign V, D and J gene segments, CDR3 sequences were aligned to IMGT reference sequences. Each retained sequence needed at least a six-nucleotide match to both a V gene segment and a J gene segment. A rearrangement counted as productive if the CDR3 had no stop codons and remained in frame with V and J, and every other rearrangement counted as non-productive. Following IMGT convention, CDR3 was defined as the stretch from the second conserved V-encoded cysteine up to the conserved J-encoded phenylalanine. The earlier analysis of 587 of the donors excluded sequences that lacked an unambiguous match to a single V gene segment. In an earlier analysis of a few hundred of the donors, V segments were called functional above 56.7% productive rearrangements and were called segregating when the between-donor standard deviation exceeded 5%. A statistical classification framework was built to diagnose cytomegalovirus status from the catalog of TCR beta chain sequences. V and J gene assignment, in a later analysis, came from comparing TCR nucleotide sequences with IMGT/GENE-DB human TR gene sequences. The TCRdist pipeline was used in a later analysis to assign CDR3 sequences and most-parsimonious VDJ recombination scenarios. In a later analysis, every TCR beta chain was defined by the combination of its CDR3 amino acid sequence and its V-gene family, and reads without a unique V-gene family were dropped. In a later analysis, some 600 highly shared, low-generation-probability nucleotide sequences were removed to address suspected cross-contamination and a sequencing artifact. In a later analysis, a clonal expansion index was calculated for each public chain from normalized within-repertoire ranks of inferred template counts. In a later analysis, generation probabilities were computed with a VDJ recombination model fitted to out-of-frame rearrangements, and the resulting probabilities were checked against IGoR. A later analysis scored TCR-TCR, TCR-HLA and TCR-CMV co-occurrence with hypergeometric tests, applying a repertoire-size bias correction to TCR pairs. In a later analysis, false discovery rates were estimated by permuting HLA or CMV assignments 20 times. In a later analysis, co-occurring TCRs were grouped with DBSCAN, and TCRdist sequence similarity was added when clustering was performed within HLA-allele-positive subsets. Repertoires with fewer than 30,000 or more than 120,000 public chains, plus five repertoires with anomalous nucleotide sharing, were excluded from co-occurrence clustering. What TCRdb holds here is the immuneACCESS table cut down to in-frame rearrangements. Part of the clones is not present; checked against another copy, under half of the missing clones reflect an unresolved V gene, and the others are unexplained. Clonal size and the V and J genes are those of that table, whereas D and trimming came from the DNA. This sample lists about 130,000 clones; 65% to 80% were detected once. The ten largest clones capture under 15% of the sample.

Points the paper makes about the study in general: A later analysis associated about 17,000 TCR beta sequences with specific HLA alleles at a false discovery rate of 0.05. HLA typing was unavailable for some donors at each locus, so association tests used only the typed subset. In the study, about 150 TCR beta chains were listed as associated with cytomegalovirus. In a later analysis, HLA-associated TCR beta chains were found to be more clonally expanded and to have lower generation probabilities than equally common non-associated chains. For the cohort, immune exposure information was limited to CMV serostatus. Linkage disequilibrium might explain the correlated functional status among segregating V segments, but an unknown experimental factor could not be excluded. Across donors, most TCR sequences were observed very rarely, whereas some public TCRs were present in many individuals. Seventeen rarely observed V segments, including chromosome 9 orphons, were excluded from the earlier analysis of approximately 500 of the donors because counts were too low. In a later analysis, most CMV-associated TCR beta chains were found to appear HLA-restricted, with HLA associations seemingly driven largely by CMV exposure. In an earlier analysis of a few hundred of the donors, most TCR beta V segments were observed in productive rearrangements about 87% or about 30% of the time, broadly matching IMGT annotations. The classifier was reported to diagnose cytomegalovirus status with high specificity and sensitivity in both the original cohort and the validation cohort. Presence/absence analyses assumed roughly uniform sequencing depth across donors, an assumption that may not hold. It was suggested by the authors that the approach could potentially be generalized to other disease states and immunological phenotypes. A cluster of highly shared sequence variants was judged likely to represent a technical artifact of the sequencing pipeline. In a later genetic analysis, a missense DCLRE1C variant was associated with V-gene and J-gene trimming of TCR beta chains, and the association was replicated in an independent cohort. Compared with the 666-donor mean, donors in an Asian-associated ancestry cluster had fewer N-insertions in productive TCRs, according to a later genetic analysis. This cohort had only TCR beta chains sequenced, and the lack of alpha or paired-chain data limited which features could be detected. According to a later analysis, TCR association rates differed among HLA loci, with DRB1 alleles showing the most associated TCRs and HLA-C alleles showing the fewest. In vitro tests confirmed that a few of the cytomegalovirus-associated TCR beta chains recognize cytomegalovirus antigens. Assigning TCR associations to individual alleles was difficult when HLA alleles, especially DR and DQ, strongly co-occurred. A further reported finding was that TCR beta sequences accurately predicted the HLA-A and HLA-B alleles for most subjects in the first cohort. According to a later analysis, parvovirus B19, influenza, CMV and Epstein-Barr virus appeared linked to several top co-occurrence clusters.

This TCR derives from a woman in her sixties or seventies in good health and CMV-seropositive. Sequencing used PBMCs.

In nucleotide form, the sequence is TGTGCCAGCAGCTTTACGTTCTCTCGGGCCAAAAACATTCAGTACTTC. This codes for CASSFTFSRAKNIQYF. This receptor chain uses TRBV5-5 and TRBJ2-4; the D gene lacks a confident call. Cut back by 2 bases and 1 base, the V and J ends lie 13 bases apart. CDR1 and CDR2, looked up from the germline V gene (reference sequence), are SGHKS and YYEKEE. The CDR3 starts with the cysteine, ends with the phenylalanine, and has 16 residues. Here the CDR3 DNA is all that survives: 48 bases in frame from base 1. Reference TRBV5-5 and TRBJ2-4 proteins supply the regions before and after the CDR3; the full variable domain is: DAGVTQSPTHLIKTRGQQVTLRCSPISGHKSVSWYQQVLGQGPQFIFQYYEKEERGRGNFPDRFSARQFPNYSSELNVNALLLGDSALYLCASSFTFSRAKNIQYFGAGTRLSVL.